These 22 T cell receptor beta chains were sequenced from one sample in a study of tumor and adjacent non-tumor tissue in lung cancer. The library came from three nested PCR rounds adapted from ARM-PCR protocols. TCRdb called the multiplex PCR reads again in MiXCR, with one record for every CDR3 protein. The repertoire includes 65,000 to 85,000 distinct CDR3 sequences, 65% to 80% of them detected once, and more than 35% sits in the top ten. The template was RNA from unsorted bulk tissue. This non-tumor lung sample came from over 3 cm beyond the tumor edge. The material sequenced was distant non-tumor lung tissue. These receptors were obtained from a man aged 60-69 years with non-small cell lung cancer.

The chain links TRBV12-3 or TRBV12-4 to TRBJ2-3, with D perhaps TRBD1 or TRBD2 (5 bases each). This CDR3 comprises 13 residues. Trimming cost V 7 bases and J 1 base, with 9 bases left between them. The DNA of the CDR3 is TGTGCCAGCACCTCGGGGCGCACAGATACGCAGTATTTT. This codes for CASTSGRTDTQYF.

As to this clonotype: This may come from a read error, since a much larger clone is one base off. This chain connects TRBV2 to TRBJ2-1; either TRBD1 or TRBD2 may fit D (5 bases each). The V gene lost 3 bases and the J gene lost 2 bases, with 8 bases spanning the gap. The germline V gene encodes CDR1 SNHLY and CDR2 FYNNEI. The CDR3 contains 14 residues. The CDR3 DNA follows: TGTGCCAGCAGTGATGAGGGACCCTACAATGAGCAGTTCTTC. It yields the protein CASSDEGPYNEQFF.

This clonotype was seen a few times. The V and J genes are TRBV6-5 and TRBJ1-5; unclear D gene. V lost 5 bases and J 1 base, leaving 21 bases between the germline ends. The CDR3 spans 18 residues. In germline, CDR1 is MNHEY, CDR2 SVGAGI. The CDR3 DNA reads as TGTGCCAGCAGTAACCGGGGTACCGGGAGAATGAGCAATCAGCCCCAGCATTTT. This gives the protein CASSNRGTGRMSNQPQHF.

This clonotype was detected only once. The CDR3 ends on some other residue instead of the conserved phenylalanine or tryptophan, so this is likely a read error. The chain recombines TRBV28 with TRBJ2-7; a weak D match, TRBD1 (6 bases). Germline lookup yields CDR1 MDHEN and CDR2 SYDVKM. The CDR3 is made up of 13 amino acids. The CDR3 coding sequence is TGTGCCAGTAGTTTTGGCAGGGGCTACGAGCAGTACTAC. Translated, it gives CASSFGRGYEQYY.

Ten or more counts support this clonotype. CDR3 DNA: TGCAGTGTCGTTCCCCCGGACCGGGGGACTGAAGCTTTCTTT. Translating gives CSVVPPDRGTEAFF. The rearrangement joins TRBV20-1 to TRBJ1-1; possible D gene TRBD1, 5 bases. This CDR3 has 14 amino acids. CDR1 and CDR2 from the germline V gene are DFQATT and SNEGSKA (reference sequence). The germline V and J ends were trimmed by 7 bases and 5 bases, with 20 bases remaining between them.

Note on this clonotype: Mismatch with germline at one junction end may stem from a read error. The chain is built from TRBV29-1 and TRBJ1-2; D ambiguous. Germline loops: CDR1 SQVTM, CDR2 ANQGSEA. The CDR3 runs 11 residues. CDR3: CNVEGGDGYAF. Written as DNA, the CDR3 is TGCAACGTCGAGGGTGGGGATGGCTACGCCTTC.

With regard to this clonotype: A junction end diverges from the germline sequence, so it may reflect a read error. V and J are TRBV10-3 and TRBJ2-3; perhaps TRBD2 as D (6 bases). Germline V gene data show CDR1 as ENHRY and CDR2 as SYGVKD. The CDR3 length is 15 residues. The CDR3 coding sequence is TGTGCCATCAGTGAAGGACTAACGGGCACAGATACACAGTATTTT. Protein: CAISEGLTGTDTQYF.

For this clonotype: No conserved phenylalanine or tryptophan ends this CDR3, so it is likely a read error. It is unclear where the CDR3 begins or ends on the DNA, so no DNA is shown, and the CDR3 is as TCRdb lists it. The V call is TRBV29-1, the J call TRBJ2-1; the table assigns TRBD1, which was not confirmed against the DNA. Termini included, the CDR3 measures 13 amino acids. CDR1 SQVTM and CDR2 ANQGSEA come from the germline V gene. CDR3 in amino acids: CSGAGLSYNERFS.

This clonotype has only one observation. The V call is TRBV12-3 or TRBV12-4, the J call TRBJ1-5; D might be TRBD1 (5 bases). The CDR3 contains 16 residues. V was cut by 6 bases and J by 0 bases, with 15 bases left in between. CDR3 in amino acids: CASRMPDKYSNQPQHF. For the CDR3, the DNA is TGTGCCAGCAGAATGCCGGACAAATATAGCAATCAGCCCCAGCATTTT.

As regards this clonotype: A read error may explain this, as a much larger clone is one base away. V is TRBV5-1 and J is TRBJ2-5; D gene unclear. CDR3 length: 15 amino acids. CDR1 SGHRS and CDR2 YFSETQ come from the germline V gene. Between the trimmed V and J ends, which lost 4 bases and 2 bases, there was a span of 15 bases. CDR3 DNA sequence: TGCGCCAGCAGCAATGAGGACGGCCGTCAAGAGACCCAGTACTTC. Translation gives CASSNEDGRQETQYF.

In its sample, this clonotype was seen a few times. The J gene is TRBJ2-1, the V gene TRBV6-2 or TRBV6-3; 7 bases align to TRBD1. The V segment lost 9 bases and the J segment 0 bases; nucleotides outside the gene matches: 2. Germline V gene lookup returns CDR1 MNHEY and CDR2 SVGEGT. This CDR3 is 13 amino acids long. This CDR3 reads CASRQGSYNEQFF. CDR3 DNA: TGTGCCAGTAGACAGGGCTCCTACAATGAGCAGTTCTTC.

Comments on this clonotype: Without the conserved terminal phenylalanine or tryptophan, this CDR3 likely stems from a read error. No DNA is shown, since the ends of the CDR3 on it are uncertain; the CDR3 is the one TCRdb lists. The CDR3 sequence is CASSPGQSGGANALTV. This chain joins TRBV10-1 and TRBJ2-6; whether TRBD1, the table's D call, matches the DNA was not checked. Germline values: CDR1 WNHNN, CDR2 SYGVQD (reference sequence). A total of 16 residues make up the CDR3, ends included.

There are many counts of this clonotype. J is TRBJ2-6 and V is TRBV5-1, with D possibly matching TRBD2 (5 bases). Per germline, CDR1 SGHRS and CDR2 YFSETQ. The CDR3 is 16 residues long. Deletions cut 4 bases from V and 3 bases from J, with 14 bases between. CDR3 bases: TGCGCCAGCAGCCCGGCTCCCGAGGGTGGGGCCAACGTCCTGACTTTC. Its translation: CASSPAPEGGANVLTF.

Remarks on this clonotype: One end of the junction is discordant with germline, which a read error may explain. The chain joins TRBV7-8 to TRBJ2-1, with TRBD2 matching over 10 bases. Germline values: CDR1 SGHVS, CDR2 FQNEAQ. The CDR3 is 17 amino acids. The CDR3 loop is CASSLRTTSGVYNEQFF. CDR3 DNA: TGTGCCAGCAGCTTACGAACCACTAGCGGGGTCTACAATGAGCAATTCTTC.

This rearrangement joins TRBV5-1 to TRBJ2-1; tentatively, D is TRBD2 (6 bases). CDR1 and CDR2 (germline): SGHRS, YFSETQ. Trimming removed 0 bases at V and 8 bases at J, with 15 bases between. This CDR3 is built from 15 residues. This CDR3 is CASSLDTGGRYEQFF. In nucleotides, the CDR3 is TGCGCCAGCAGCTTGGACACCGGGGGAAGGTATGAGCAGTTCTTC. The full variable domain, its missing parts supplied by reference TRBV5-1 and TRBJ2-1, is KAGVTQTPRYLIKTRGQQVTLSCSPISGHRSVSWYQQTPGQGLQFLFEYFSETQRNKGNFPGRFSGRQFSNSRSEMNVSTLELGDSALYLCASSLDTGGRYEQFFGPGTRLTVL.

In this sample, this clonotype turned up once. This likely comes from a read error, as the CDR3 has no conserved phenylalanine or tryptophan at its end. The chain links TRBV14 to TRBJ2-1, with D perhaps TRBD2 (6 bases). CDR1 and CDR2 (germline): SGHDN, FVKESK. Trimming shortened V by 1 base and J by 9 bases, and 13 bases separated the two germline ends. The CDR3 loop spans 14 amino acids. In DNA form, the CDR3 reads TGTGCCAGCAGCCAAGCAAGTGGGGGGAGTGAGCAGTTCTTA. It specifies CASSQASGGSEQFL.

This clonotype showed up just once. The conserved phenylalanine or tryptophan is not found at the CDR3 terminus, so this likely reflects a read error. The limits of the CDR3 on the DNA are not certain, so only TCRdb's listed CDR3 is given. This CDR3 is CASSLVPLDTHYS. This chain links TRBV11-3 with TRBJ2-3; the D call in the table, TRBD1, was not verified against the DNA. The CDR3 length equals 13 residues, ends included. Germline-derived CDR1 and CDR2 are SGHNT and YENEEA.

The chain is built from TRBV6-5 and TRBJ2-7; 10 bases are shared with TRBD1. The V gene end was trimmed by 4 bases and the J gene end by 3 bases; junction bases not matched to a gene: 6. Germline V lookup: CDR1 MNHEY, CDR2 SVGAGI. The CDR3 runs 15 residues. The CDR3 reads CASSSGQGDYYEQYF. In DNA form, the CDR3 reads TGTGCCAGCAGTTCAGGACAGGGGGACTACTACGAGCAGTACTTC.

This chain connects TRBV5-5 to TRBJ2-7; no reliable D call. The CDR3 contains 12 residues. Per the germline V gene, CDR1 is SGHKS and CDR2 is YYEKEE (reference sequence). Trimming shortened V by 3 bases and J by 10 bases, and 14 bases separated the two germline ends. The CDR3 DNA reads TGTGCCAGCAGCTCCATAGCTGGGGATCAGTACTTC. Protein: CASSSIAGDQYF.

On this clonotype: No conserved phenylalanine or tryptophan is present at the end of the CDR3, so a read error is the likely explanation. The chain recombines TRBV13 with TRBJ2-7; the D gene is possibly TRBD2 (5 bases). Germline loops: CDR1 PRHDT, CDR2 FYEKMQ (reference sequence). V was shortened by 5 bases and J by 7 bases, with 15 bases between the two germline ends. The CDR3 totals 13 residues. CDR3 nucleotides: TGTGCCAGCAGCCACAGTGGGTCGGGAGAGCAGTACTTA. Residues: CASSHSGSGEQYL.

The rearrangement links TRBV29-1 to TRBJ2-5; 7 bases line up with TRBD2. V lost 3 bases and J lost 5; bases outside the gene matches: 15. Germline V gene data show CDR1 as SQVTM and CDR2 as ANQGSEA. The CDR3 sequence is 16 residues long. The CDR3 DNA reads TGCAGCGTTGACGGGGGAAACGAGCGGGGACTGGAGACCCAGTACTTC. It encodes CSVDGGNERGLETQYF.

Notes on this clonotype: The final CDR3 position lacks the conserved phenylalanine or tryptophan, pointing to a likely read error. This CDR3 is CASSLVDSRNTEAFI. CDR3 sequence (DNA): TGCGCCAGCAGCTTGGTGGACAGCCGAAACACTGAAGCTTTCATT. The chain links TRBV5-1 to TRBJ1-1; weak D call: TRBD1 (6 bases). The CDR3 sequence is 15 residues long. CDR1 SGHRS and CDR2 YFSETQ come from the germline V gene. Trimming removed 0 bases at V and 2 bases at J, with 11 bases between.